This is a list of T cell receptor beta chains from one sample in a study of blood T cell repertoires in COVID-19. Assay used: immunoSEQ multiplex PCR; TCRdb lists only in-frame clones, some missing. The profile covers about half a million clones, with about 88% appearing a single time and about 1% taken by the ten largest. Material for sequencing was peripheral blood. Source of these receptors: a man in his late teens or twenties with COVID-19, enrolled during active disease. Each CDR3 is given with its conserved first and last residue. Fields, in order: J gene, V gene, clone size, D gene, CDR3 protein, CDR3 DNA. A D gene is named only where the DNA matches it firmly. Some rows mark clone size as missing; the rest say once, few, many or name a class of expanded clone.

TRBJ2-5,TRBV4-1,NA,NA,CASSPEGRQETQYF,TGCGCCAGCAGCCCGGAGGGCCGACAAGAGACCCAGTACTTC
TRBJ2-7,TRBV12-3/TRBV12-4,NA,NA,CASSDRSTYEQYF,TGTGCCAGCAGTGACAGGTCGACCTACGAGCAGTACTTC
TRBJ2-1,TRBV15,NA,NA,CATSLTGLGNEQFF,TGTGCCACCAGCTTGACAGGTCTGGGGAATGAGCAGTTCTTC
TRBJ2-2,TRBV27,NA,TRBD2,CASSWGGGTGELFF,TGTGCCAGCAGTTGGGGGGGAGGGACCGGGGAGCTGTTTTTT
TRBJ2-1,TRBV11-2,NA,NA,CASSLLGTAFEQFF,TGTGCCAGCAGCTTATTAGGGACTGCGTTTGAGCAGTTCTTC
TRBJ2-1,TRBV6-5,few,NA,CASSLRSRNEQFF,TGTGCCAGCAGTCTCCGTTCCCGCAATGAGCAGTTCTTC
TRBJ2-7,TRBV4-1,NA,TRBD2,CASSQVAGGLIEQYF,TGCGCCAGCAGCCAGGTAGCGGGAGGGCTTATCGAGCAGTACTTC
TRBJ1-2,TRBV7-9,NA,NA,CASSLTLGYTF,TGTGCCAGCAGCCTAACCCTCGGCTACACCTTC
TRBJ2-7,TRBV4-1,NA,TRBD1,CASSQVVTGTGHYEQYF,TGCGCCAGCAGCCAAGTTGTCACCGGGACAGGTCACTACGAGCAGTACTTC
TRBJ2-2,TRBV5-3,few,NA,CARSWPPSGELFF,TGTGCCAGAAGCTGGCCTCCTTCCGGGGAGCTGTTTTTT
TRBJ2-1,TRBV30,NA,TRBD2,CAWKVTSGQYNEQFF,TGTGCCTGGAAGGTGACTAGCGGCCAATACAATGAGCAGTTCTTC
TRBJ2-3,TRBV2,NA,TRBD2,CASRASGSGTDTQYF,TGTGCCAGCAGGGCTAGCGGGAGTGGGACAGATACGCAGTATTTT
TRBJ1-6,TRBV10-2,NA,NA,CASSESTGANNSPLHF,TGCGCCAGCAGTGAGTCGACAGGAGCAAATAATTCACCCCTCCACTTT
TRBJ1-2,TRBV4-1,NA,NA,CASSQDLQTNYGYTF,TGCGCCAGCAGCCAAGATCTCCAGACTAACTATGGCTACACCTTC
TRBJ2-3,TRBV11-3,NA,NA,CASSLSGGRSTDTQYF,TGTGCCAGCAGCTTAAGTGGGGGCAGAAGCACAGATACGCAGTATTTT
TRBJ2-6,TRBV24-1,NA,NA,CATSDFGSGANVLTF,TGTGCCACCAGTGATTTCGGCTCTGGGGCCAACGTCCTGACTTTC
TRBJ2-1,TRBV12-3/TRBV12-4,NA,NA,CASTIGGEQFF,TGTGCCAGCACCATAGGGGGTGAGCAGTTCTTC
TRBJ1-2,TRBV5-1,NA,TRBD1,CASSLNRGQDYGYTF,TGCGCCAGCAGCTTGAACAGGGGACAGGACTATGGCTACACCTTC
TRBJ1-4,TRBV6-6,NA,TRBD1,CASSWTGGNEKLFF,TGTGCCAGCAGCTGGACAGGTGGAAATGAAAAACTGTTTTTT
TRBJ1-2,TRBV18,NA,NA,CASSPSGQQGYTF,TGTGCCAGCTCACCAAGTGGGCAACAAGGCTACACCTTC
TRBJ2-7,TRBV5-4,NA,TRBD1,CASSPGTGFFEQYF,TGTGCCAGCAGCCCGGGGACAGGGTTCTTCGAGCAGTACTTC
TRBJ2-7,TRBV27,few,TRBD2,CASRTTSAAYEQYF,TGTGCCAGCAGGACGACTAGCGCCGCCTACGAGCAGTACTTC
TRBJ2-4,TRBV19,NA,TRBD2,CASSPLTSGGNIQYF,TGTGCCAGTAGTCCCCTGACTAGCGGAGGGAACATTCAGTACTTC
TRBJ2-7,TRBV20-1,NA,NA,CRQAYEQYF,TGCAGACAGGCCTACGAGCAGTACTTC
TRBJ2-5,TRBV5-6,once,NA,CASSLAGRRETQYF,TGTGCCAGCAGCTTGGCAGGTAGGAGGGAGACCCAGTACTTC
TRBJ1-3,TRBV19,NA,NA,CASSPEDGSGNTIYF,TGTGCCAGTAGTCCGGAGGACGGCTCTGGAAACACCATATATTTT
TRBJ1-5,TRBV4-2,few,NA,CASSQGGEGNQPQHF,TGTGCCAGCAGCCAAGGGGGGGAAGGCAATCAGCCCCAGCATTTT
TRBJ2-2,TRBV27,NA,TRBD2,CASSYGAGVSRGELFF,TGTGCCAGCAGTTACGGGGCGGGGGTTTCAAGGGGGGAGCTGTTTTTT
TRBJ2-1,TRBV7-8,NA,TRBD2,CASSPSAGGYNEQFF,TGTGCCAGCAGCCCCTCAGCGGGGGGTTACAATGAGCAGTTCTTC
TRBJ1-2,TRBV5-1,NA,NA,CASSTGHGHAYGYTF,TGCGCCAGCAGCACCGGCCACGGACATGCCTATGGCTACACCTTC
TRBJ1-4,TRBV3-1/TRBV3-2,NA,NA,CASSPGEEKLFF,TGTGCCAGCAGCCCAGGGGAGGAAAAACTGTTTTTT
TRBJ2-7,TRBV30,NA,TRBD1,CAWSGTGGYEQYF,TGTGCCTGGAGTGGGACAGGGGGCTACGAGCAGTACTTC
TRBJ1-2,TRBV6-5,NA,NA,CASSTRDLEGSGYTF,TGTGCCAGCAGTACCCGGGACTTAGAAGGGAGCGGCTACACCTTC
TRBJ2-5,TRBV5-1,NA,TRBD2,CASSLSAGGPETQYF,TGCGCCAGCAGCTTGTCCGCGGGGGGGCCAGAGACCCAGTACTTC
TRBJ1-4,TRBV12-5,NA,TRBD1,CASGLVGGQGDEKLFF,TGTGCTAGTGGTTTGGTTGGCGGACAGGGTGATGAAAAACTGTTTTTT
TRBJ2-5,TRBV5-1,NA,TRBD2,CASTHWRGGKETQYF,TGCGCCAGCACCCACTGGCGGGGGGGGAAAGAGACCCAGTACTTC
TRBJ1-1,TRBV2,NA,NA,CASSDNSDTEAFF,TGTGCCAGCAGTGATAACAGTGACACTGAAGCTTTCTTT
TRBJ2-2,TRBV5-4,few,NA,CASTASYSPDTGELFF,TGTGCCAGCACTGCAAGCTATAGCCCCGACACCGGGGAGCTGTTTTTT
TRBJ2-1,TRBV7-9,NA,NA,CASSPPQTHFYNEQFF,TGTGCCAGCAGCCCTCCCCAAACACATTTCTACAATGAGCAGTTCTTC
TRBJ2-3,TRBV19,NA,TRBD2,CASQTSGRTDTQYF,TGTGCCAGTCAGACTAGCGGGAGGACAGATACGCAGTATTTT
TRBJ1-5,TRBV7-6,NA,NA,CASSLGAGRDQPQHF,TGTGCCAGCAGCTTAGGGGCAGGGAGGGATCAGCCCCAGCATTTT
TRBJ1-2,TRBV18,NA,TRBD1,CASSSTGNGYTF,TGTGCCAGCTCATCGACAGGGAATGGCTACACCTTC